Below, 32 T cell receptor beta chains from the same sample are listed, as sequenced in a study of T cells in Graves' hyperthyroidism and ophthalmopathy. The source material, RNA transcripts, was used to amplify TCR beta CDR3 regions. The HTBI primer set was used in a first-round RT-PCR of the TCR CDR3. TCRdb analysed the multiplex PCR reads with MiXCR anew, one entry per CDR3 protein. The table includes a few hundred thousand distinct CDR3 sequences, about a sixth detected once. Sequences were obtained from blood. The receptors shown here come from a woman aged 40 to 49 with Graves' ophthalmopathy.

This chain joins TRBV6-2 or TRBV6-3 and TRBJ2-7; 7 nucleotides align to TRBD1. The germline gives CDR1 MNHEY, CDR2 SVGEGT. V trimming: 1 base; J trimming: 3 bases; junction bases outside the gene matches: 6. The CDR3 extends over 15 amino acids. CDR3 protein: CASSYLGQPRYEQYF. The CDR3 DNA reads TGTGCCAGCAGTTACTTGGGACAGCCCCGCTACGAGCAGTACTTC.

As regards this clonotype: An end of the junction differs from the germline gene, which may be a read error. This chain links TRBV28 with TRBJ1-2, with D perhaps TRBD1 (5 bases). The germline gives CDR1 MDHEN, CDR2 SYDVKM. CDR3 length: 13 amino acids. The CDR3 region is CASTGREGYGYIF. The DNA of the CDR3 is TGTGCCAGTACGGGCAGGGAAGGCTATGGCTACATCTTC.

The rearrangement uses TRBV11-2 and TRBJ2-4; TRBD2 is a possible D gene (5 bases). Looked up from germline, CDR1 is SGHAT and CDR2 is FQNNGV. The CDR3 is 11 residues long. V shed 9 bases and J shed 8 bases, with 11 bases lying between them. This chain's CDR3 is CASKRLDIQYF. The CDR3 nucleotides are TGTGCCAGTAAGCGGTTAGACATTCAGTACTTC.

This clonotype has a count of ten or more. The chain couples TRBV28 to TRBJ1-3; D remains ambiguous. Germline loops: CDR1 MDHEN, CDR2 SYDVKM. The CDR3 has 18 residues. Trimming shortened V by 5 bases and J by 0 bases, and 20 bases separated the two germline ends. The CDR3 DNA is TGTGCCAGCAGTCCTTTTCCCAGGACGGCCGTCTCTGGAAACACCATATATTTT. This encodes CASSPFPRTAVSGNTIYF.

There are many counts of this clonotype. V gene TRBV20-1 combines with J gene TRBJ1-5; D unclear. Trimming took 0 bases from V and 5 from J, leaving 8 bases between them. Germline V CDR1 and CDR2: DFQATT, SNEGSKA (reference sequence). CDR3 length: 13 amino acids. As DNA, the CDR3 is TGCAGTGCTAGAGAGGGAAGAGATCAGCCCCAGCATTTT. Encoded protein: CSAREGRDQPQHF.

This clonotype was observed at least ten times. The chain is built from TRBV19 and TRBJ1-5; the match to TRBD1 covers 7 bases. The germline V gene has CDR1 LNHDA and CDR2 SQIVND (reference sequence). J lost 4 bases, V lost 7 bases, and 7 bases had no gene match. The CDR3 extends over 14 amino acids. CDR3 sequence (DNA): TGTGCCAGTACCCCGGGACAGAGTAATCAGCCCCAGCATTTT. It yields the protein CASTPGQSNQPQHF.

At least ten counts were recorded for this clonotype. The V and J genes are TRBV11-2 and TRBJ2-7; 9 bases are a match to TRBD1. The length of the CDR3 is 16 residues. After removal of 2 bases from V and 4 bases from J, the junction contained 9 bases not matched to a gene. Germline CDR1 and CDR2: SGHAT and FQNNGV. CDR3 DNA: TGTGCCAGCAGCTTACTAAACAGGGGGCGCAGGTACGAGCAGTACTTC. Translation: CASSLLNRGRRYEQYF.

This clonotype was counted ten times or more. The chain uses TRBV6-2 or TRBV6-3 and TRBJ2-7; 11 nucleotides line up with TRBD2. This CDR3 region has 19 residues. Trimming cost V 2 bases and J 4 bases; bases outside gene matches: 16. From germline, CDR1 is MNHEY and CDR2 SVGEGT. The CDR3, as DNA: TGTGCCAGCAGTTACCCCTCATCGACTAGCGGGACAACTACTTACGAGCAGTACTTC. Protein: CASSYPSSTSGTTTYEQYF.

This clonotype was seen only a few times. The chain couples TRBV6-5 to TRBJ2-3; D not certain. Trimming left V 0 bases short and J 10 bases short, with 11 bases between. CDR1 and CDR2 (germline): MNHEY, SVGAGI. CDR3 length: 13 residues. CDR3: CASSYSPNSAQYF. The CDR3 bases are TGTGCCAGCAGTTACTCACCTAATTCGGCGCAGTATTTT.

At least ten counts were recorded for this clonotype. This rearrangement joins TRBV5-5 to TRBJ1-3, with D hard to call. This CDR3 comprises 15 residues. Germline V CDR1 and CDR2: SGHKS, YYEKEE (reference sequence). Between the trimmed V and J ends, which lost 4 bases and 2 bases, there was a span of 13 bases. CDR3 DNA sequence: TGTGCCAGCAGCGGCGACGGGTTTCCTGGAAACACCATATATTTT. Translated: CASSGDGFPGNTIYF.

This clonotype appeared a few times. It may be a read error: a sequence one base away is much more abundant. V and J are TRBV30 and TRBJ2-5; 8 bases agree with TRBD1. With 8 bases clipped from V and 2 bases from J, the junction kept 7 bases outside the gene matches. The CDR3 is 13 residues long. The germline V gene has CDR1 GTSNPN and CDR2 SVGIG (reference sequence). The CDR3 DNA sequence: TGTGCCCGGGGGACAGGAGGTCAAGAGACCCAGTACTTC. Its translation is CARGTGGQETQYF.

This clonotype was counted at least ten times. The CDR3 DNA is TGTGCCAGCACCGGGACAGGGTCCACAGATACGCAGTATTTT. As protein: CASTGTGSTDTQYF. The V call is TRBV19, the J call TRBJ2-3; TRBD1 agrees at 9 bases. The CDR3 length is 14 residues. Germline trimming cut 9 bases from V and 2 bases from J; bases unmatched to any gene: 6. CDR1 and CDR2 (germline): LNHDA, SQIVND (reference sequence).

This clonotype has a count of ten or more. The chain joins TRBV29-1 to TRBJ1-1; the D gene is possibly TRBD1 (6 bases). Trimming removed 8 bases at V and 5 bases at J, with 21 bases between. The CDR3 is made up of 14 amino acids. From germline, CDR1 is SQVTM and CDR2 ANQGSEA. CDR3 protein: CSTRRGAEKTEAFF. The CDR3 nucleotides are TGCAGCACGCGGAGGGGGGCCGAGAAGACTGAAGCTTTCTTT.

In DNA form, the CDR3 reads TGCGCCAGCAGCCCGAGACTAGCGGGAGAGCCCGACTCTAGCACAGATACGCAGTATTTT. Its translation is CASSPRLAGEPDSSTDTQYF. This chain uses TRBV4-3 with TRBJ2-3; 12 bases match TRBD2. CDR1 is LGHNA, CDR2 YSLEER, per germline. Unmatched junction bases numbered 14, after V lost 4 bases and J lost 0 bases. CDR3 length: 20 residues.

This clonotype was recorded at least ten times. The CDR3 DNA follows: TGTGCCAGCAGTGAGCAGGGGGGCGCTCAGCCCCAGCATTTT. Residues: CASSEQGGAQPQHF. The rearrangement links TRBV6-1 to TRBJ1-5, with 7 bases lining up with TRBD1. Per the germline V gene, CDR1 is MNHNS and CDR2 is SASEGT. There are 14 residues in the CDR3. With V trimmed by 3 bases and J by 6 bases, 5 bases remained unmatched.

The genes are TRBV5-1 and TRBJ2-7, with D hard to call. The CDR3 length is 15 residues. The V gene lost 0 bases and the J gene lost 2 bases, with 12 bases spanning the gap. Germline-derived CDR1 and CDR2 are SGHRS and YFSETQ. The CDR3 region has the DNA TGCGCCAGCAGCTTGGCTCCGGGTCCTACCTACGAGCAGTACTTC. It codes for CASSLAPGPTYEQYF.

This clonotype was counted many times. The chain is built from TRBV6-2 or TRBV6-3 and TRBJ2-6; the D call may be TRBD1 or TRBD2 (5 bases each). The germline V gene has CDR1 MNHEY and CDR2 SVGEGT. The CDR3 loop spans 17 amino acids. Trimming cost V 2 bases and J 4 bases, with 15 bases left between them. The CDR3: CASSYRDGLLGANVLTF. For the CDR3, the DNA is TGTGCCAGCAGTTACCGGGACGGACTCTTAGGGGCCAACGTCCTGACTTTC.

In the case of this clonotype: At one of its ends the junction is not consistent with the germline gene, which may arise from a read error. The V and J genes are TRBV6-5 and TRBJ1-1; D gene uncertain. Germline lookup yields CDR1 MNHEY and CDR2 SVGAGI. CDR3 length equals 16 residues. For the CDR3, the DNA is TGTGCCAGCAGTTACTCGCGCCGATTGTCGGGAACTGAAACTTTCTTT. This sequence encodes CASSYSRRLSGTETFF.

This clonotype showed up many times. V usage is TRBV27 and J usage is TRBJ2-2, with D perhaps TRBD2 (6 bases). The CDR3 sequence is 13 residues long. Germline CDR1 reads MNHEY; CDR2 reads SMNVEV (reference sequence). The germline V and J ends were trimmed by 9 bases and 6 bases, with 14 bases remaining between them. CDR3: CASTPGGSGELFF. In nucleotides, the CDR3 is TGTGCCAGTACCCCAGGAGGGTCCGGGGAGCTGTTTTTT.

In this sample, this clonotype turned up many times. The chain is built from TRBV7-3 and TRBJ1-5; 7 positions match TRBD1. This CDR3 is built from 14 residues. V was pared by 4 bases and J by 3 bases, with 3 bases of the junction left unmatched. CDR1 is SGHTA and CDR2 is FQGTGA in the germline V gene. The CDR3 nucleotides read TGTGCCAGCAGCTCGGGACAGTACAATCAGCCCCAGCATTTT. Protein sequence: CASSSGQYNQPQHF.

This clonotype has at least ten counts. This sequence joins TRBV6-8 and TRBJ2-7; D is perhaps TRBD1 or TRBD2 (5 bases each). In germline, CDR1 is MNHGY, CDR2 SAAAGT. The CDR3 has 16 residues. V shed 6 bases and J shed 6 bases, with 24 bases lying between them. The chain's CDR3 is CASRSRDQKDEAEQYF. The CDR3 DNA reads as TGTGCCAGCAGATCCAGGGACCAGAAAGATGAGGCCGAGCAGTACTTC.

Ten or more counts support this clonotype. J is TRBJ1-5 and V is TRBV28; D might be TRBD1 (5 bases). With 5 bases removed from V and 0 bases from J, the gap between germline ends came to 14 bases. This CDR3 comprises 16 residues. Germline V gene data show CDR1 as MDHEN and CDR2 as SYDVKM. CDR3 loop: CASSQWGEYSNQPQHF. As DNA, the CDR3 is TGTGCCAGCAGTCAATGGGGGGAGTATAGCAATCAGCCCCAGCATTTT.

The CDR3 here is CASSLEWAGRTFF. The DNA of the CDR3 is TGTGCCAGCAGCTTAGAGTGGGCAGGGAGGACTTTCTTT. The chain combines TRBV11-2 with TRBJ1-1, with a tentative D call TRBD1 (5 bases). Germline V gene data show CDR1 as SGHAT and CDR2 as FQNNGV. V was shortened by 0 bases and J by 12 bases, with 14 bases between the two germline ends. There are 13 residues in the CDR3.

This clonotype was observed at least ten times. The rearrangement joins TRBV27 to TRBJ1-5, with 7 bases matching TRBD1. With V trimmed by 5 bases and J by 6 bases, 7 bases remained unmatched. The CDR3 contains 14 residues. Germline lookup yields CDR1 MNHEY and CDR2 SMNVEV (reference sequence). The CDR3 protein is CASSKQGNGQPQHF. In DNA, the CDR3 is TGTGCCAGCAGTAAACAGGGGAATGGTCAGCCCCAGCATTTT.

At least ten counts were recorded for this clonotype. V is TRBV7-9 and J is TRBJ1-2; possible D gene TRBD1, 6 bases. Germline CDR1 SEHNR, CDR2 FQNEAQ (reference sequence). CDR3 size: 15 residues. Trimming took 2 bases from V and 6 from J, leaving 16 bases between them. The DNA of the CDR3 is TGTGCCAGCAGCTTATTTGGCCGGGACATAGATGGCTACACCTTC. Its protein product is CASSLFGRDIDGYTF.

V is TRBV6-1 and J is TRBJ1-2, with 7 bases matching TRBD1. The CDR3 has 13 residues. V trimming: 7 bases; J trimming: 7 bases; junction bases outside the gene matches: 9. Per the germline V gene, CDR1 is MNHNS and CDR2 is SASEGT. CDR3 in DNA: TGTGCCAGCACCTGGGACAGACAGACTGGCTACACCTTC. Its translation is CASTWDRQTGYTF.

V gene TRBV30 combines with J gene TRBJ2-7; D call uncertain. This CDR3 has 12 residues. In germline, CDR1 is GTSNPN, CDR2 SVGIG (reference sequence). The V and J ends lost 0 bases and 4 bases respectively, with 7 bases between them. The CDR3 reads CAWSVDRYEQYF. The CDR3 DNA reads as TGTGCCTGGAGTGTAGATCGATACGAGCAGTACTTC. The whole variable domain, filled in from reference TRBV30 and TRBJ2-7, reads SQTIHQWPATLVQPVGSPLSLECTVEGTSNPNLYWYRQAAGRGLQLLFYSVGIGQISSEVPQNLSASRPQDRQFILSSKKLLLSDSGFYLCAWSVDRYEQYFGPGTRLTVT.

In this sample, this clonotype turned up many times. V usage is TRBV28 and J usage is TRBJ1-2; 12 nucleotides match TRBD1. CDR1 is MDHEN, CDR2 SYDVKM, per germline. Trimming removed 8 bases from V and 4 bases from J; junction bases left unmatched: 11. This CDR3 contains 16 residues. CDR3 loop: CASRRLGTGGSYGYTF. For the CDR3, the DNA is TGTGCCAGCCGACGGCTAGGGACAGGGGGCAGCTATGGCTACACCTTC.

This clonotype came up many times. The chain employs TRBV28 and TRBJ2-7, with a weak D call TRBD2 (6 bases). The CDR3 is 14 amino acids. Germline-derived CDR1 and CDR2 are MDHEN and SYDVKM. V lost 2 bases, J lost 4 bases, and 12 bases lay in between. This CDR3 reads CASSLEGSGYEQYF. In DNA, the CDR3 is TGTGCCAGCAGTTTAGAAGGGAGCGGGTACGAGCAGTACTTC.

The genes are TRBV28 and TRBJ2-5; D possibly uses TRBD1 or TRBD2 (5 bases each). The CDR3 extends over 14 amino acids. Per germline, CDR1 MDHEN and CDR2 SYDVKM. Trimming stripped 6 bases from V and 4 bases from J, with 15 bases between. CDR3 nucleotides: TGTGCCAGCAGCAGTCAGGGAGTCAGAGAGACCCAGTACTTC. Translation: CASSSQGVRETQYF.

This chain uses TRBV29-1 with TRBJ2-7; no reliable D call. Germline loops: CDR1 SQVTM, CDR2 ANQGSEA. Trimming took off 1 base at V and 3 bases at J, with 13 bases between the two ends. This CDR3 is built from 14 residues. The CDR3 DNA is TGCAGCGTTGAAGTTTTTGTGGTCCGCTACGAGCAGTACTTC. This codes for CSVEVFVVRYEQYF.

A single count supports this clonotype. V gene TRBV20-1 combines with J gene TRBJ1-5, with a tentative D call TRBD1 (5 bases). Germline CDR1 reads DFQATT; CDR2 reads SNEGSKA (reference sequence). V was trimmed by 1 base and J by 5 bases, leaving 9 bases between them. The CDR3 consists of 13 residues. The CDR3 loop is CSARGTSHQPQHF. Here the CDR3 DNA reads TGCAGTGCTAGAGGGACATCACATCAGCCCCAGCATTTT.